These T cell receptor beta chains were read from a single sample in a study of blood T cells in healthy people across ages. Using its own MiXCR run on the 5' RACE reads, TCRdb lists one record per CDR3 protein. The sample consists of 1.2 million to 1.5 million distinct CDR3 sequences, approximately 42% of them appearing once. Sample: blood. The receptors were sampled from a young woman in good health. Both conserved end residues are trimmed from each CDR3. Fields, in order: V gene, CDR3 protein.

>TRBV28
ASSSPTRGRADTQY
>TRBV15
ATSRDLGIYTEAF
>TRBV7-2
ASRLSGPGNNEQF
>TRBV12-3/TRBV12-4
ASSLQQGVSNNEKLF
>TRBV2
ASSAPRTGNTDTQY
>TRBV6-1
ASSYQGGSTEAF
>TRBV14
ASSPQGYRETQY
>TRBV6-1
ASSEETGFAGYT
>TRBV7-9
ASRGGGDMNTEAF
>TRBV6-5
ASIDRESQF
>TRBV5-1
ASSTGGGITGELF
>TRBV29-1
SVVKGETQY
>TRBV6-5
ASSGQGAAQPQH
>TRBV27
ARGRGESNSPLH
>TRBV12-3/TRBV12-4
ASILQGSGANVLT
>TRBV29-1
SVEQGLCGYT
>TRBV7-8
ASSAGTPNTEAF
>TRBV20-1
SASRATGTGNQPQH
>TRBV11-2
ASSLVRGAGYEQY
>TRBV20-1
SAGQGGGNQPQH
>TRBV5-1
ASSAGDSSYEQY
>TRBV29-1
SVGDSGGSAMDEQF
>TRBV18
ASSPVDGARAF
>TRBV20-1
SAPAPGQGARGTGELF
>TRBV6-5
ASRTGTVPEKLF
>TRBV20-1
SASRQRGNNEQY
>TRBV6-4
ASSAAGARPEAF
>TRBV5-1
ASSLDSGRLSDTQY
>TRBV18
ASSPSSRDDVQF
>TRBV7-8
ASSFPGLAGIRDEQY
>TRBV20-1
SARDGTALLNQPQH
>TRBV6-1
ASSKQGASTEAF
>TRBV20-1
SAPVRRSYNEQF
>TRBV29-1
SVEGGGPLEDTQY
>TRBV6-1
ASCPPGQGKNGYT
>TRBV20-1
SAREDLYNEQF
>TRBV21-1
ASSSLTGPIATNEKLF
>TRBV29-1
SVKSGSSRYEQY
>TRBV12-5
ASGLNPHSSYNSPLH
>TRBV29-1
SVEEATVGETQY
>TRBV5-4
ASSLVGPASDIGYTQY
>TRBV4-1
ASSHVLDSYSPYEQY
>TRBV6-1
ASSELGMFYNEQF
>TRBV6-4
AGSGQGTDTQY
>TRBV7-9
ASSPGTDNSNQPQH
>TRBV18
ASSPMEYYSPLH
>TRBV6-5
ASSYSGPPTGTAYNEQF
>TRBV20-1
SAAGQQNTEAF
>TRBV11-1
ASSRLGGAPLH
>TRBV11-2
ASSLGSQGTEAF
>TRBV6-1
ATSEQLAGTTDTQY